These T cell receptor beta chains were read from a single sample in a study of CD8 T cells in Susac syndrome. Each CDR3 protein is one row after TCRdb ran MiXCR on the immunoSEQ multiplex PCR reads. The sample yields about 71,000 distinct CDR3 sequences, 90% to 95% seen once. Source material: CD4+ T cells from PBMCs. The receptors shown here come from a human donor with Susac syndrome. Both conserved end residues are part of each CDR3. Fields, in order: J gene, V gene, CDR3 length, clone size, D gene, CDR3 DNA, CDR3 protein. A D gene is named only where the DNA matches it firmly. Not every row has a clone size; where given, it reads once, few, many or a size class.

>TRBJ2-5|TRBV15|14|NA|TRBD1
TGTGCCACCAGCAGCAGCAGGGGGCGGGAGACCCAGTACTTC
CATSSSRGRETQYF
>TRBJ2-5|TRBV5-1|14|NA|NA
TGCGCCAGCAGCTCAGGGGAGTCTTACGAGACCCAGTACTTC
CASSSGESYETQYF
>TRBJ2-3|TRBV7-2|16|once|TRBD2
TGTGCCAGCAGCCATAGACTAGCGGGGAGCACAGATACGCAGTATTTT
CASSHRLAGSTDTQYF
>TRBJ2-7|TRBV19|14|NA|NA
TGTGCCAGTAGTATAGACCACTCAGGGGCCGAGCAGTACTTC
CASSIDHSGAEQYF
>TRBJ1-2|TRBV5-1|15|NA|TRBD1
TGCGCCAGCAGCGGACGTGTGAAGGGGGCAGATGGCTACACCTTC
CASSGRVKGADGYTF
>TRBJ1-1|TRBV3-1|13|NA|NA
TGTGCCAGCAGCCGGAGGGGAGACACTGAAGCTTTCTTT
CASSRRGDTEAFF
>TRBJ2-3|TRBV20-1|15|NA|NA
TGCAGTGCTAGGGCCATGGGCGGGGGCCCATATACGCAGTATTTT
CSARAMGGGPYTQYF
>TRBJ2-2|TRBV20-1|14|NA|TRBD1
TGCAGTGCTATTCCCGACAGGGACACCGGGGAGCTGTTTTTT
CSAIPDRDTGELFF
>TRBJ2-1|TRBV7-2|13|once|TRBD2
TGTGCCAGCGGGATAAGACTAGCTGATGAGCAGTTCTTC
CASGIRLADEQFF
>TRBJ2-5|TRBV12-3/TRBV12-4|13|NA|NA
TGTGCCAGCAGCTCGACAGGTTTTGAGACCCAGTACTTC
CASSSTGFETQYF
>TRBJ2-1|TRBV5-6|14|NA|NA
TGTGCCAGCAGCTTAGGGACGGTCTACAATGAGCAGTTCTTC
CASSLGTVYNEQFF
>TRBJ2-5|TRBV4-3|13|NA|TRBD2
TGCGCCAGCAGCCAAGGGAGCGGGGGGGCCCAGTACTTC
CASSQGSGGAQYF
>TRBJ2-5|TRBV25-1|13|NA|NA
TGTGCCAGCAGTGGGTCCCTTCTGGGGACCCAGTACTTC
CASSGSLLGTQYF
>TRBJ2-3|TRBV19|13|NA|NA
TGTGCCAGTAGTGTAAGCGGCACAGATACGCAGTATTTT
CASSVSGTDTQYF
>TRBJ2-1|TRBV12-3/TRBV12-4|15|NA|TRBD1
TGTGCCAGCAGCGTAGCCGGGACAGGGGGTGGTGAGCAGTTCTTC
CASSVAGTGGGEQFF
>TRBJ1-4|TRBV20-1|15|NA|TRBD1
TGCAGTGCTAGACCATCAGGGGGTGACCCTGAAAAACTGTTTTTT
CSARPSGGDPEKLFF
>TRBJ1-5|TRBV5-1|14|NA|NA
TGCGCCAGCAGCTTGAATGACAGGAATCAGCCCCAGCATTTT
CASSLNDRNQPQHF
>TRBJ2-5|TRBV11-3|18|NA|TRBD1
TGTGCCAGCAGCATAACCGAAGACAGGGGTCGGAGGCAAGAGACCCAGTACTTC
CASSITEDRGRRQETQYF
>TRBJ2-7|TRBV28|16|few|TRBD1
TGTGCCAGCAGGGAGACAGGGGGCAACCGATCCTACGAGCAGTACTTC
CASRETGGNRSYEQYF
>TRBJ2-5|TRBV5-4|16|NA|NA
TGTGCCAGCAGCTTGATCATGGGACAACTTCAAGAGACCCAGTACTTC
CASSLIMGQLQETQYF
>TRBJ2-7|TRBV20-1|14|once|TRBD1
TGCAGTGCTAGAGCCCGGGACAGGGACTACGAGCAGTACTTC
CSARARDRDYEQYF
>TRBJ2-3|TRBV28|14|NA|TRBD2
TGTGCCAGCAATAACGGACTAGCAAGAGATACGCAGTATTTT
CASNNGLARDTQYF
>TRBJ2-3|TRBV4-2|15|NA|NA
TGTGCCAGCAGCCAAGAATACAGCCCTCGAGATACGCAGTATTTT
CASSQEYSPRDTQYF
>TRBJ2-3|TRBV6-6|16|NA|NA
TGTGCCAGCACCAGAAGGTGGGGGGAAGGGGCAGATACGCAGTATTTT
CASTRRWGEGADTQYF
>TRBJ1-5|TRBV9|16|NA|NA
TGTGCCAGCAGCGTAGGTCTGGGGGCCCTCAGTCAGCCCCAGCATTTT
CASSVGLGALSQPQHF
>TRBJ1-2|TRBV6-1|16|NA|NA
TGTGCCAGCAGTGAAGCCGGGGGAACCAATATATATGGCTACACCTTC
CASSEAGGTNIYGYTF
>TRBJ1-5|TRBV6-6|13|NA|NA
TGTGCCAGCGTCGGGTTGAGCAATCAGCCCCAGCATTTT
CASVGLSNQPQHF
>TRBJ2-3|TRBV7-2|14|NA|NA
TGTGCCAGCAGTCTTCGGGACAGCACAGATACGCAGTATTTT
CASSLRDSTDTQYF
>TRBJ2-3|TRBV7-3|14|once|NA
TGTGCCAGCAGCCTCACAGGGCCCACAGATACGCAGTATTTT
CASSLTGPTDTQYF
>TRBJ2-5|TRBV13|14|NA|NA
TGTGCCAGCAGCTTCCGGACCACACAAGAGACCCAGTACTTC
CASSFRTTQETQYF
>TRBJ2-2|TRBV5-4|16|NA|NA
TGTGCCAGCAGTCGAGGACAGACCCTAGGGACCGGGGAGCTGTTTTTT
CASSRGQTLGTGELFF
>TRBJ2-2|TRBV20-1|14|once|TRBD2
TGCAGTGCCCCTAACGGACTAGACACCGGGGAGCTGTTTTTT
CSAPNGLDTGELFF
>TRBJ1-5|TRBV6-2/TRBV6-3|14|NA|NA
TGTGCCAGCAGTTACTCGATGGGGAATCAGCCCCAGCATTTT
CASSYSMGNQPQHF
>TRBJ2-6|TRBV27|16|NA|NA
TGTGCCAGCAGTTTTTCCCCTCGGTCCGGGGCCAACGTCCTGACTTTC
CASSFSPRSGANVLTF
>TRBJ2-7|TRBV4-1|14|once|NA
TGCGCCAGCAGCCACGACCTTCCTAGGTTCGAGCAGTACTTC
CASSHDLPRFEQYF
>TRBJ1-1|TRBV5-1|12|NA|NA
TGCGCCAGCAGTAACAAGAACACTGAAGCTTTCTTT
CASSNKNTEAFF
>TRBJ2-2|TRBV7-2|15|NA|TRBD1
TGTGCCAGCACATGGTTAGGGGGCGATACCGGGGAGCTGTTTTTT
CASTWLGGDTGELFF
>TRBJ2-1|TRBV11-2|12|NA|NA
TGTGCCAGCAGCCAGGTCAGGAATGAGCAGTTCTTC
CASSQVRNEQFF
>TRBJ2-1|TRBV5-1|12|NA|NA
TGCGCCAGCAGCTTGGAAACACGGAGGCAGTTCTTC
CASSLETRRQFF
>TRBJ2-3|TRBV20-1|12|NA|NA
TGCAGTGCTAGAGATCTCTGGGATACGCAGTATTTT
CSARDLWDTQYF
>TRBJ1-2|TRBV11-3|15|few|TRBD1
TGTGCCAGCAGCTCGGGACAGGCCTCGATGGGGGGCTACACCTTC
CASSSGQASMGGYTF
>TRBJ2-3|TRBV11-1|20|NA|TRBD2
TGTGCCAGCAGCTTTTACCTTACTAGCGGGGGGGCTATGGGCACAGATACGCAGTATTTT
CASSFYLTSGGAMGTDTQYF
>TRBJ2-1|TRBV12-3/TRBV12-4|15|NA|NA
TGTGCCAGCAGTCCTCCGTGGCAGGGGGGCGATGAGCAGTTCTTC
CASSPPWQGGDEQFF
>TRBJ2-2|TRBV11-3|16|once|NA
TGTGCCAGCAGCTTAGTGTGGGGGAGACCAACCGGGGAGCTGTTTTTT
CASSLVWGRPTGELFF
>TRBJ2-7|TRBV18|16|once|TRBD1
TGTGCCAGCTCACCACGGATGGGACAGGGAAATGGCGAGCAGTACTTC
CASSPRMGQGNGEQYF
>TRBJ1-2|TRBV28|13|NA|NA
TGTGCCAGCAGTTTGTCGGGGATTCTTGGCTACACCTTC
CASSLSGILGYTF
>TRBJ2-1|TRBV2|14|NA|TRBD2
TGTGCCAGCAAGCCGGGACTAGCTAACAATGAGCAGTTCTTC
CASKPGLANNEQFF
>TRBJ2-7|TRBV18|14|NA|NA
TGTGCCAGCTCACCACCGGCGTCCTCCCACGAGCAGTACTTC
CASSPPASSHEQYF
>TRBJ2-7|TRBV11-2|15|NA|TRBD1
TGTGCCAGCAGCATTGACAGGGGAAAATATAACGAGCAGTACTTC
CASSIDRGKYNEQYF
>TRBJ2-7|TRBV28|15|NA|TRBD1
TGTGCCAGCTCCCGGCGGACAGGGGGCCTCTACGAGCAGTACTTC
CASSRRTGGLYEQYF
>TRBJ1-4|TRBV5-4|14|NA|NA
TGTGCCAGCAGCCGCGGGGGACCCAATGAAAAACTGTTTTTT
CASSRGGPNEKLFF
>TRBJ1-5|TRBV7-2|14|NA|NA
TGTGCCAGCAGCTTAGGAGTTCTCAATCAGCCCCAGCATTTT
CASSLGVLNQPQHF
>TRBJ2-1|TRBV7-9|14|NA|NA
TGTGCCAGCAGCTTAGCGAGACTCTACAATGAGCAGTTCTTC
CASSLARLYNEQFF
>TRBJ2-3|TRBV2|14|NA|TRBD1
TGTGCCAGCAGCGACGACAGGGCCCCAGATACGCAGTATTTT
CASSDDRAPDTQYF